This T cell receptor (beta chain) comes out of a study of T-cell reconstitution after alpha-beta-depleted transplantation in children. Whole-study results and caveats: After one year, T-cell counts and TCRbeta diversity mostly came from new T cells. Surviving recipient T cells and thymic progenitors underlay high day-60 TCRbeta diversity in some patients. Reportedly, roughly two months post-transplant, alpha-beta T cells arose from several hundred expanded graft clones.

The germline V gene has CDR1 SGHAT and CDR2 FQNNGV. The CDR3 has 18 amino acids. V lost 0 bases and J 0 bases, leaving 15 bases between the germline ends. Comment on this clonotype: Its specificity is unknown.

The library targeted TCRbeta and was prepared with unique molecular identifiers. MiXCR was run by TCRdb on the PCR reads, yielding one entry per CDR3 protein. The data show roughly 220,000 distinct CDR3 sequences, approximately 8.4% seen once. This specimen was PBMCs, mostly from graft donor cells, taken 360 days after TCRalphabeta/CD19-depleted stem cell transplant. The clonotype was recovered from a male patient aged 2 to 9 who had a stem cell transplant for acute myeloid leukemia, so the T cells may come from the graft donor. This sequence joins TRBV11-2 and TRBJ2-4; no firm D call. The CDR3 loop reads CASSLDDGDPRAKNIQYF. The CDR3 nucleotides are TGTGCCAGCAGCTTAGATGATGGAGACCCGAGAGCCAAAAACATTCAGTACTTC. Full variable domain (missing parts from reference TRBV11-2 and TRBJ2-4): EAGVAQSPRYKIIEKRQSVAFWCNPISGHATLYWYQQILGQGPKLLIQFQNNGVVDDSQLPKDRFSAERLKGVDSTLKIQPAKLEDSAVYLCASSLDDGDPRAKNIQYFGAGTRLSVL.